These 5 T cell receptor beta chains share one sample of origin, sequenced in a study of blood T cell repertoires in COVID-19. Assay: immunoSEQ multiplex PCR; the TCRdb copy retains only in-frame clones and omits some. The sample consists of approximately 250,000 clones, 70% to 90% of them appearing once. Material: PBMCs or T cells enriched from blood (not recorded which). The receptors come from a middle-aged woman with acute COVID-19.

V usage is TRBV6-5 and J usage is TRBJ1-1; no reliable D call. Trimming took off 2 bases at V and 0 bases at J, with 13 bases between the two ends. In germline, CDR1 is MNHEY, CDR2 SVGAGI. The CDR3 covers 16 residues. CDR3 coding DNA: TGTGCCAGCAGTTACAGTACGTCCAAGCTGAACACTGAAGCTTTCTTT. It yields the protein CASSYSTSKLNTEAFF.

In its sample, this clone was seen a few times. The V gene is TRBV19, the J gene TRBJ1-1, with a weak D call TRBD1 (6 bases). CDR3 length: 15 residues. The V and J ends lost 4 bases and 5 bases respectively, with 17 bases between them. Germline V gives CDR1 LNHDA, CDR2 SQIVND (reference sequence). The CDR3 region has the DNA TGTGCCAGTAGTAGCCCGGGGGGCCCGTGGACTGAAGCTTTCTTT. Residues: CASSSPGGPWTEAFF.

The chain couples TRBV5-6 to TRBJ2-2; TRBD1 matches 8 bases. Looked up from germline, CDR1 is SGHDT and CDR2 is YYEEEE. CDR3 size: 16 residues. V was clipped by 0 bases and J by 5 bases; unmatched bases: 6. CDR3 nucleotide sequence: TGTGCCAGCAGCTTGGACGGGACAGGTGGTACCGGGGAGCTGTTTTTT. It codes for CASSLDGTGGTGELFF.

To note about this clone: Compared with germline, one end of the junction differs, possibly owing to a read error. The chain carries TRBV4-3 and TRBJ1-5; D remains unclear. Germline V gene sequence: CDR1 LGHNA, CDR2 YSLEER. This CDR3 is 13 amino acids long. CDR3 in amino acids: CASSQLLNQAQHF. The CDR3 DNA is TGCGCCAGCAGCCAACTCCTTAATCAGGCCCAGCATTTT.

Here the CDR3 reads CASSLGGQGIGRSYEQYV. CDR3 bases: TGTGCCAGCAGCTTAGGCGGACAGGGCATAGGCAGGTCCTACGAGCAGTACGTC. J is TRBJ2-7 and V is TRBV11-3; TRBD1 matches at 8 bases. Germline V lookup: CDR1 SGHNT, CDR2 YENEEA. Unmatched junction bases numbered 12, after V lost 1 base and J lost 1 base. The CDR3 contains 18 residues.